This T cell receptor beta chain is drawn from a study of response to subunit inactivated influenza vaccine listed by TCRdb under 2018. In terms of the full investigation: To follow how T cells responded to a trivalent subunit inactivated influenza vaccine, the researchers relied on deep quantitative profiling of the T cell receptor repertoire. Findings and caveats that apply to the study as a whole: The authors suggested that each seasonal influenza vaccination may recruit only a limited number of new T cells.

Library construction relied on RT-PCR. TCRdb records Illumina HiSeq 2500 as the sequencer. The public reads were quality trimmed at Q25 with fastp and then assembled into clones with MiXCR by TCRdb, keeping productive beta chains. Rows with a matching CDR3 protein are joined into one entry that keeps the most common DNA and genes. The sample table records about 180,000 distinct CDR3 sequences; about 10% of these occur just once. About a tenth of the sample lies in the top ten. Its CDR3 holds 16 amino acids, cysteine through phenylalanine. Only the CDR3 part of the read is kept: 48 bases, read in frame from the first base. The germline V and J ends show losses of 5 bases and 0 bases respectively, and no gene match explains 9 bases of the junction. As encoded in the germline V gene (reference sequence), CDR1 is SEHNR while CDR2 is FQNEAQ. This clonotype occurred many times. Its binding antigen is unknown. Nothing much larger sits one base from this clone, and base qualities are not available.

Recombination connected TRBV7-9 to TRBJ1-1, and TRBD1 aligns with 7 junction nucleotides. The sample was non-naive T cells sorted from PBMCs, taken on the day of vaccination. The cell subset or site label corresponds to: memory T cell fraction. This TCR was recovered from a man aged 50-60 years who received an inactivated influenza vaccine. Donor details come from another sample of the same person, matched by shared clones. The DNA is as follows: TGTGCCAGCAGCATCTACCCCAGGGGGATGAACACTGAAGCTTTCTTT. Its amino acids are CASSIYPRGMNTEAFF.